The T cell receptor (beta chain) described here comes from a study of cytomegalovirus exposure and HLA in healthy donors. The PCR had 60 Vbeta and 13 Jbeta primers. Repertoires were generated with immunoSEQ multiplex PCR, while TCRdb's copy carries only in-frame clones and drops some. The sample holds under 150,000 clones, about 9.2% seen once. Trimming stripped 7 bases from V and 0 bases from J, with 16 bases between. The germline V gene has CDR1 SNHLY and CDR2 FYNNEI. The CDR3 length is 16 residues. Specimen: PBMCs. This receptor was obtained from a woman aged 40 to 50 in good health and CMV-seropositive. The rearrangement links TRBV2 to TRBJ1-3; D ambiguous. The CDR3 region is CASKSHFLSSGNTIYF. In DNA, the CDR3 is TGTGCCAGCAAGAGCCACTTCCTAAGCTCTGGAAACACCATATATTTT.